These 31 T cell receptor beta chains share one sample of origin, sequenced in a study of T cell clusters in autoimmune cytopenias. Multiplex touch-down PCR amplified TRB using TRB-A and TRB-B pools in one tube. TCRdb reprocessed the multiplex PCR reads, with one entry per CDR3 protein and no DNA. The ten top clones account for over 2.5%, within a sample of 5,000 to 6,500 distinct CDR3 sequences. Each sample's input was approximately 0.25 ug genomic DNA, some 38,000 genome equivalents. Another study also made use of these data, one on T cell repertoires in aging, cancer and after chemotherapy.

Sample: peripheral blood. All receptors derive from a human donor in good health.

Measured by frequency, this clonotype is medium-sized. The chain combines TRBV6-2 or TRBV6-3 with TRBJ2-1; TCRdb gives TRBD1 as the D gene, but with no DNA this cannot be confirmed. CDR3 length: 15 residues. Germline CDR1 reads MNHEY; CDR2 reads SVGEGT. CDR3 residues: CASSYPGTAYNEQFF.

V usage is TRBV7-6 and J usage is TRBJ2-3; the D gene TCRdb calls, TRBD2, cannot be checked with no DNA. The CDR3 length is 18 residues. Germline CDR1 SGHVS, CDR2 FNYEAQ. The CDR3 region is CASSLAQDSWGDTDTQYF.

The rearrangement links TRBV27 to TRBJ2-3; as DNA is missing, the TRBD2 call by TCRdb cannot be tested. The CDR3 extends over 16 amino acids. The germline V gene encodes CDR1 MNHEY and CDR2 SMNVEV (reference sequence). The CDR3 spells CATQNGGTSVADTQYF.

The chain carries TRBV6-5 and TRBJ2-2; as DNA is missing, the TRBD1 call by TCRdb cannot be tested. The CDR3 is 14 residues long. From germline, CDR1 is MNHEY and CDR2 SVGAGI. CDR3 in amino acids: CASSKGQGIGELFF.

Here the CDR3 reads CASQSYTDYGYTF. V is TRBV12-3 or TRBV12-4 and J is TRBJ1-2. This CDR3 region has 13 residues.

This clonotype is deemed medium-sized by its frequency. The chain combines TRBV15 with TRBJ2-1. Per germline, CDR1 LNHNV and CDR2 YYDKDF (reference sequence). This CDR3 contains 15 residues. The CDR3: CATSRGVGQNNEQFF.

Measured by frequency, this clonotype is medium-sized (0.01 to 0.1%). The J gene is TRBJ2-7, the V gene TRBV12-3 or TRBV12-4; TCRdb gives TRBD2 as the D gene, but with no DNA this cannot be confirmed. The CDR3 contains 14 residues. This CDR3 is CASSLDGLVYEQYF.

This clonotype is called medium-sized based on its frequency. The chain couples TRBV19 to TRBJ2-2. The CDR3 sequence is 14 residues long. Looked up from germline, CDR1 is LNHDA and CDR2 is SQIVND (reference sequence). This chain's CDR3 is CASSMMGNTGELFF. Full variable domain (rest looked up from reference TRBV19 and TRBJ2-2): DGGITQSPKYLFRKEGQNVTLSCEQNLNHDAMYWYRQDPGQGLRLIYYSQIVNDFQKGDIAEGYSVSREKKESFPLTVTSAQKNPTAFYLCASSMMGNTGELFFGEGSRLTVL.

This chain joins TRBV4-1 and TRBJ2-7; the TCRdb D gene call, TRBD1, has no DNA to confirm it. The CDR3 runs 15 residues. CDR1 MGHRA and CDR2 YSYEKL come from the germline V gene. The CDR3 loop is CASSQGTVTSYEQYF.

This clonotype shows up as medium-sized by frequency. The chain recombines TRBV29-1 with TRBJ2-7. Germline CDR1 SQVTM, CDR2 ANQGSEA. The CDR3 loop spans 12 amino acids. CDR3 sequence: CSVDEGSYEQYF.

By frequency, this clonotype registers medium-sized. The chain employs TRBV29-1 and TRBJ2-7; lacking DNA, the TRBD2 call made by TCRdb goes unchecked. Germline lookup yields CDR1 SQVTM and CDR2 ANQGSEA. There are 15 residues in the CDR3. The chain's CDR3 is CSVGRGAGPLYEQYF.

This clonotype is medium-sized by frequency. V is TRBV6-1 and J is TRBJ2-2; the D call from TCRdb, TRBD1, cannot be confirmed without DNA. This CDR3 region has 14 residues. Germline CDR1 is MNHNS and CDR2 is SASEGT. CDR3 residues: CASILERGTGELFF.

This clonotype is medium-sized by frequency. CDR3 region: CASSWGFDSYNEQFF. The rearrangement joins TRBV6-5 to TRBJ2-1; TCRdb reports TRBD1, a call that lacks DNA to check it against. This CDR3 is 15 amino acids long. CDR1 is MNHEY, CDR2 SVGAGI, per germline.

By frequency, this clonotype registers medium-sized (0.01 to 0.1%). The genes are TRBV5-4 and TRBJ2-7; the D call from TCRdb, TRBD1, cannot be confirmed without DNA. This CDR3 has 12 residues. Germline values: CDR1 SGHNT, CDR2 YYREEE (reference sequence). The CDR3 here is CASRADSYEQYF.

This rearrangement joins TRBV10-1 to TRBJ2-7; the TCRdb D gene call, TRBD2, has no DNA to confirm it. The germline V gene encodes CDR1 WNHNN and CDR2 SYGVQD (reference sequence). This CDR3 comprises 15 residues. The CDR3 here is CASSESGTSGHEQYF.

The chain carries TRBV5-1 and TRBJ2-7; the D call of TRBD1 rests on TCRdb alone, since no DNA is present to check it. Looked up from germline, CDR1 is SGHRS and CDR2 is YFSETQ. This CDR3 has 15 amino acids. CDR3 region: CASTTGGTGHYEQYF.

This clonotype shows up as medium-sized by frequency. The CDR3 loop is CATSSDSRRATDTQYF. The chain employs TRBV15 and TRBJ2-3. The CDR3 extends over 16 amino acids. The germline V gene has CDR1 LNHNV and CDR2 YYDKDF (reference sequence).

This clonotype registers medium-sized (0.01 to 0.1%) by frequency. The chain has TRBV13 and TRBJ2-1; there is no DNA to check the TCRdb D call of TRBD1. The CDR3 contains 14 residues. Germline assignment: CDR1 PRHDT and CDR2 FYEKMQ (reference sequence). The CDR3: CASSLGQQGNEQFF.

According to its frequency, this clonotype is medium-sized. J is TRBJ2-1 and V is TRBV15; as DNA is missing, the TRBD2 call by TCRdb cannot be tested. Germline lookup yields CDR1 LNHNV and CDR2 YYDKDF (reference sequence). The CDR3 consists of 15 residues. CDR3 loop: CATSREAGGAFEQFF. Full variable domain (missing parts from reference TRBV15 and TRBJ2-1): DAMVIQNPRYQVTQFGKPVTLSCSQTLNHNVMYWYQQKSSQAPKLLFHYYDKDFNNEADTPDNFQSRRPNTSFCFLDIRSPGLGDTAMYLCATSREAGGAFEQFFGPGTRLTVL.

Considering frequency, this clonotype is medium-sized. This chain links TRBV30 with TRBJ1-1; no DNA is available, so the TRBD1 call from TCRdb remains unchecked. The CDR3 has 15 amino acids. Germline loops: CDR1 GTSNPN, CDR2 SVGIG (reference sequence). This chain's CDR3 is CAWSVGDRPKGRAFF.

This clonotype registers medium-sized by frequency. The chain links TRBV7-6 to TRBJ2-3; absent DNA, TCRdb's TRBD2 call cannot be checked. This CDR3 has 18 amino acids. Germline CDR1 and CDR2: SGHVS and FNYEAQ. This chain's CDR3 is CASSPLRLAGGYTDTQYF.

CDR3: CASSEGTADNGYTF. V gene TRBV6-2 or TRBV6-3 combines with J gene TRBJ1-2. CDR1 MNHEY and CDR2 SVGEGT come from the germline V gene. The CDR3 length is 14 residues.

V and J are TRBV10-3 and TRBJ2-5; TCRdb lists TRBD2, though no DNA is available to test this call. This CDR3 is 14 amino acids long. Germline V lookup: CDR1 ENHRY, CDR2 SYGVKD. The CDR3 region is CAISGLAYQETQYF.

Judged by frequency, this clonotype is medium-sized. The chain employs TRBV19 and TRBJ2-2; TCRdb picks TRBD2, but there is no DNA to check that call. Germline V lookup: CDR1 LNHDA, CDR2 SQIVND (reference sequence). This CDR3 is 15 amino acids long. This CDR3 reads CASGRLPTITGELFF. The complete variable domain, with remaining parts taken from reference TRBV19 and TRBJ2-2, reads DGGITQSPKYLFRKEGQNVTLSCEQNLNHDAMYWYRQDPGQGLRLIYYSQIVNDFQKGDIAEGYSVSREKKESFPLTVTSAQKNPTAFYLCASGRLPTITGELFFGEGSRLTVL.

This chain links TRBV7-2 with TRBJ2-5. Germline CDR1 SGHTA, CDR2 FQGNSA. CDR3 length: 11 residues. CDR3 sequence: CASSSTETQYF.

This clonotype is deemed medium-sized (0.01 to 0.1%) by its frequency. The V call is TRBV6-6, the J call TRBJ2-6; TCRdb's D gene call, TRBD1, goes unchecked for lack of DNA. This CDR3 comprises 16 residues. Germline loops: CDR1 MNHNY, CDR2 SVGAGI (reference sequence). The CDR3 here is CASGTGGVDGANVLTF.

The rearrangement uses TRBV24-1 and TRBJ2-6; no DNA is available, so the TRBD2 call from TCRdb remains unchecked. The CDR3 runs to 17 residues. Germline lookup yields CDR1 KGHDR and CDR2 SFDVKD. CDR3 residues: CATSEWGGGSGANVLTF.

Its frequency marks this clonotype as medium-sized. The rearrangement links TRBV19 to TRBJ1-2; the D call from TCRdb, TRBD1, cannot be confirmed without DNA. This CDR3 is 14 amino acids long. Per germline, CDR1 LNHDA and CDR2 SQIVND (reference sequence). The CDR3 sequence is CASSMGQERWGYTF.

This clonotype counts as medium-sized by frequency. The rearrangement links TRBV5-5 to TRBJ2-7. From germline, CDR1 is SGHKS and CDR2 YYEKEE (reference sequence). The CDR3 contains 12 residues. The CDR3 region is CASSFNLYEQYF.

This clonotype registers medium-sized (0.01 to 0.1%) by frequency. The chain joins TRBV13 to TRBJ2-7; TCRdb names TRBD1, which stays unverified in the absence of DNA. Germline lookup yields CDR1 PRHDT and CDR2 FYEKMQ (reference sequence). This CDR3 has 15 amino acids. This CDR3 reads CASSHRGQSSYEQYF. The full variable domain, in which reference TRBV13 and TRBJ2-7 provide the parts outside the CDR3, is AAGVIQSPRHLIKEKRETATLKCYPIPRHDTVYWYQQGPGQDPQFLISFYEKMQSDKGSIPDRFSAQQFSDYHSELNMSSLELGDSALYFCASSHRGQSSYEQYFGPGTRLTVT.

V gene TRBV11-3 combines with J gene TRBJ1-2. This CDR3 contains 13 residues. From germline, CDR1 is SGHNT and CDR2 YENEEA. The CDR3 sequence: CARSLGVWDGYTF.